This T cell receptor beta chain was retrieved from a study of early stage breast cancer tumors. As for the study in general: ER+/PR+/HER2- status applied to twelve of 16 invasive breast tumors.

The protocol was immunoSEQ multiplex PCR, while the TCRdb copy is restricted to in-frame clones and leaves out a portion. The table lists roughly 34,000 clones, 70% to 80% of them singletons. The CDR3 contains 15 residues. Per germline, CDR1 SGHRS and CDR2 YFSETQ. The V and J ends lost 0 bases and 0 bases respectively, with 7 bases between them. The TCR was taken from a person in their sixties or seventies with breast cancer. The chain combines TRBV5-1 with TRBJ1-3; D gene unclear. Specimen: blood. The CDR3 protein is CASSLDGISGNTIYF. The DNA of the CDR3 is TGCGCCAGCAGCTTGGACGGAATCTCTGGAAACACCATATATTTT. Supplemented by reference TRBV5-1 and TRBJ1-3, the full variable domain reads KAGVTQTPRYLIKTRGQQVTLSCSPISGHRSVSWYQQTPGQGLQFLFEYFSETQRNKGNFPGRFSGRQFSNSRSEMNVSTLELGDSALYLCASSLDGISGNTIYFGEGSWLTVV.